The count of the clone carrying this T cell receptor beta chain is one. Its antigen remains unknown. This specimen comes from a study of cytomegalovirus exposure and HLA in healthy donors. Deletions cut 5 bases from V and 5 bases from J, with 15 bases between. Germline V lookup: CDR1 MNHEY, CDR2 SVGAGI. The CDR3 is 14 residues long. Study findings and constraints: There were under 200 TCR beta chains listed as cytomegalovirus-associated. Certain sequence variants were highly shared and formed a cluster, and this cluster was likely a sequencing artifact. The later analysis indicated that the majority of CMV-associated TCR beta chains appeared HLA-restricted.

A multiplex PCR was run with 60 Vbeta primers and 13 Jbeta primers. Sequencing was performed with immunoSEQ multiplex PCR; in TCRdb, only in-frame clones are kept and a portion is missing. The data show 90,000 to 120,000 clones, around 80% seen once. Nominally healthy donors provided the samples, though records likely missed some immune exposures. This TCR was sampled from a woman aged 40 to 55 in good health and CMV-seronegative. The sequenced sample consisted of PBMCs. The rearrangement links TRBV6-5 to TRBJ1-1, with D unclear. Here the CDR3 reads CASSNGVPATEAFF. The CDR3 DNA sequence: TGTGCCAGCAGTAACGGGGTCCCGGCTACTGAAGCTTTCTTT.